The rows below give T cell receptor beta chains drawn from one sample of a study of T cell responses to AZD1222 COVID-19 vaccine. Clones were sequenced by immunoSEQ multiplex PCR, and TCRdb holds only the in-frame ones, with some missing. The sample has around 130,000 clones, roughly 93% seen once. This sample comprised peripheral blood, obtained on day 0 of AZD1222 vaccination. These receptors all come from an adult in good health. Both conserved end residues are part of each CDR3. The D gene is left open where the match is weak. A clone size is listed for some rows: how often the clone was seen (once, few, many), or a class if it is expanded.

CDR3 DNA: TGTGCCAGCAGCGCGGGGACTAGCGGGAGGAGCACAGATACGCAGTATTTT
CDR3 protein: CASSAGTSGRSTDTQYF
CDR3 length: 17
J gene: TRBJ2-3
clone size: -
D gene: TRBD2
V gene: TRBV9

CDR3 DNA: TGTGCCAGCAGCTTAGGATTTTTCGTGGGGGGCTACACCTTC
CDR3 protein: CASSLGFFVGGYTF
CDR3 length: 14
J gene: TRBJ1-2
clone size: -
D gene: -
V gene: TRBV7-2

CDR3 DNA: TGTGCCAGCAGCTTAGATCCTAGGGGGTCCCGATGGGATGGCTACACCTTC
CDR3 protein: CASSLDPRGSRWDGYTF
CDR3 length: 17
J gene: TRBJ1-2
clone size: -
D gene: -
V gene: TRBV7-9

CDR3 DNA: TGTGCCAGCAGTGAACCCGACTATGGCTACACCTTC
CDR3 protein: CASSEPDYGYTF
CDR3 length: 12
J gene: TRBJ1-2
clone size: -
D gene: -
V gene: TRBV6-1

CDR3 DNA: TGTGCCAGCAGCGCGAAGGGGGCGCGGGACTATGGCTACACCTTC
CDR3 protein: CASSAKGARDYGYTF
CDR3 length: 15
J gene: TRBJ1-2
clone size: -
D gene: TRBD1
V gene: TRBV9

CDR3 DNA: TGTGCCAGCACCCCGGTTAGGGGCATGGAAAAACTGTTTTTT
CDR3 protein: CASTPVRGMEKLFF
CDR3 length: 14
J gene: TRBJ1-4
clone size: -
D gene: -
V gene: TRBV6-5

CDR3 DNA: TGTGCCAGCAGACGGACAGGGGGCCTGGGCTACACCTTC
CDR3 protein: CASRRTGGLGYTF
CDR3 length: 13
J gene: TRBJ1-2
clone size: -
D gene: TRBD1
V gene: TRBV6-5

CDR3 DNA: TGTGCTAGTGGTTTGGTCGTCGGCCGGAACTATGGCTACACCTTC
CDR3 protein: CASGLVVGRNYGYTF
CDR3 length: 15
J gene: TRBJ1-2
clone size: -
D gene: -
V gene: TRBV12-5

CDR3 DNA: TGTGCCAGCAGTTTATATCAGGGGGTCACTGAAGCTTTCTTT
CDR3 protein: CASSLYQGVTEAFF
CDR3 length: 14
J gene: TRBJ1-1
clone size: -
D gene: TRBD1
V gene: TRBV27

CDR3 DNA: TGCGCCAGCAGCCATACCACAGGGATCAACACTGAAGCTTTCTTT
CDR3 protein: CASSHTTGINTEAFF
CDR3 length: 15
J gene: TRBJ1-1
clone size: -
D gene: -
V gene: TRBV4-1

CDR3 DNA: TGTGCCATCTACACTAAAGACGGCGGGAGAGGTACCGGGGAGCTGTTTTTT
CDR3 protein: CAIYTKDGGRGTGELFF
CDR3 length: 17
J gene: TRBJ2-2
clone size: once
D gene: TRBD2
V gene: TRBV24-1

CDR3 DNA: TGTGCCAGTAGTAGGGGAGACGAAGGGAACACTGAAGCTTTCTTT
CDR3 protein: CASSRGDEGNTEAFF
CDR3 length: 15
J gene: TRBJ1-1
clone size: -
D gene: -
V gene: TRBV19

CDR3 DNA: TGTGCCAGCAGCGGGATTTACGAGCAGTACTTC
CDR3 protein: CASSGIYEQYF
CDR3 length: 11
J gene: TRBJ2-7
clone size: -
D gene: -
V gene: TRBV2

CDR3 DNA: TGTGCCAGCTGTTTAGAGATGAACACTGAAGCTTTCTTT
CDR3 protein: CASCLEMNTEAFF
CDR3 length: 13
J gene: TRBJ1-1
clone size: -
D gene: -
V gene: TRBV10-3

CDR3 DNA: TGCGCCAGCAGCCCGTCGCTTAGCGGGGACAATGAGCAGTTCTTC
CDR3 protein: CASSPSLSGDNEQFF
CDR3 length: 15
J gene: TRBJ2-1
clone size: -
D gene: TRBD2
V gene: TRBV5-1

CDR3 DNA: TGTGCCAGCAGCTTAGCGCGCACTGAAGCTTTCTTT
CDR3 protein: CASSLARTEAFF
CDR3 length: 12
J gene: TRBJ1-1
clone size: -
D gene: -
V gene: TRBV11-3

CDR3 DNA: TGTGCCAGCAGCAATGGAGAAAAACTGTTTTTT
CDR3 protein: CASSNGEKLFF
CDR3 length: 11
J gene: TRBJ1-4
clone size: -
D gene: -
V gene: TRBV11-1

CDR3 DNA: TGTGCCGGGTTGTGGGGTGGAGAGACCCAGTACTTC
CDR3 protein: CAGLWGGETQYF
CDR3 length: 12
J gene: TRBJ2-5
clone size: -
D gene: -
V gene: TRBV11-2

CDR3 DNA: TGTGCCAGCAGTTACGGGAGTAACACTGAAGCTTTCTTT
CDR3 protein: CASSYGSNTEAFF
CDR3 length: 13
J gene: TRBJ1-1
clone size: -
D gene: -
V gene: TRBV6-6

CDR3 DNA: TGCGCCAGCAGCTTGGAGGACAGGTCCCCGAGAACCTTC
CDR3 protein: CASSLEDRSPRTF
CDR3 length: 13
J gene: TRBJ1-2
clone size: -
D gene: TRBD1
V gene: TRBV5-1